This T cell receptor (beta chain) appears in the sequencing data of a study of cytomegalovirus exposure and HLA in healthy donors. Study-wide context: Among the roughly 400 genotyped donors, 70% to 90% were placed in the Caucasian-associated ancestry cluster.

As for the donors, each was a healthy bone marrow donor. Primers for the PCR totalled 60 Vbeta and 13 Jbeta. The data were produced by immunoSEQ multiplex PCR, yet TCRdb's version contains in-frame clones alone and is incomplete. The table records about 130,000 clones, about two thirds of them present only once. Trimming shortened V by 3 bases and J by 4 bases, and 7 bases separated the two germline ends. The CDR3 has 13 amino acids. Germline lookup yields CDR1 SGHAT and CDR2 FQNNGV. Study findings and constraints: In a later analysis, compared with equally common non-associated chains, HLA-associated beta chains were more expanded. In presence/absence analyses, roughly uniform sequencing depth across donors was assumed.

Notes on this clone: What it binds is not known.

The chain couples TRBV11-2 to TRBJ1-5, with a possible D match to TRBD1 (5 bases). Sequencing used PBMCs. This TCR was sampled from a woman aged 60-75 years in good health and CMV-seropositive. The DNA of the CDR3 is TGTGCCAGCAGCTTGAACAGGAATCAGCCCCAGCATTTT. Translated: CASSLNRNQPQHF.